Below are 25 T cell receptor beta chains sequenced from a single sample in a study of blood T cell repertoires in COVID-19. Assay: immunoSEQ multiplex PCR; the TCRdb copy retains only in-frame clones and omits some. This table holds over 85,000 clones, 85% to 90% found once. The sequencing input was peripheral blood. The receptors stem from a woman older than 75 with active COVID-19.

V usage is TRBV2 and J usage is TRBJ2-3; 8 positions match TRBD2. Germline V gene lookup returns CDR1 SNHLY and CDR2 FYNNEI. V lost 8 bases, J lost 4 bases, and 8 bases stayed unmatched. The length of the CDR3 is 14 residues. The CDR3: CASVLREDPDTQYF. The CDR3 bases are TGTGCCAGCGTTCTGCGGGAGGATCCAGATACGCAGTATTTT.

V and J are TRBV6-2 or TRBV6-3 and TRBJ2-3; 8 bases line up with TRBD2. J lost 6 bases, V lost 0 bases, and 11 bases had no gene match. There are 17 residues in the CDR3. Germline V gives CDR1 MNHEY, CDR2 SVGEGT. The CDR3 is CASSYSLLAGTTDTQYF. CDR3 DNA sequence: TGTGCCAGCAGTTACTCCCTATTAGCGGGAACGACGGATACGCAGTATTTT.

This clone has just one count. The V call is TRBV6-5, the J call TRBJ1-3; unclear D gene. Germline CDR1 MNHEY, CDR2 SVGAGI. This CDR3 has 13 residues. V was cut by 8 bases and J by 3 bases, with 11 bases left in between. The CDR3 reads CASRETGGNTIYF. The DNA of the CDR3 is TGTGCCAGCCGGGAGACGGGTGGAAACACCATATATTTT.

This chain uses TRBV24-1 with TRBJ1-2, with 7 bases matching TRBD1. Germline V gene data show CDR1 as KGHDR and CDR2 as SFDVKD. Losses at the gene ends were 2 bases for V and 7 bases for J; bases not matched to a gene: 6. The CDR3 contains 14 residues. DNA of the CDR3: TGTGCCACCAGTGATTCCAGACAGGGACGTGGCTACACCTTC. It codes for CATSDSRQGRGYTF.

V and J are TRBV6-1 and TRBJ1-1, with 11 bases that match TRBD1. From germline, CDR1 is MNHNS and CDR2 SASEGT. The CDR3 contains 17 residues. With 2 bases clipped from V and 5 bases from J, the junction kept 10 bases outside the gene matches. This chain's CDR3 is CASSERGQGAGRTEAFF. The CDR3 DNA sequence: TGTGCCAGCAGTGAAAGAGGACAGGGGGCGGGTAGAACTGAAGCTTTCTTT.

This chain connects TRBV6-5 to TRBJ2-3, with TRBD2 identical over 7 bases. Germline V gene lookup returns CDR1 MNHEY and CDR2 SVGAGI. The CDR3 totals 15 residues. The DNA of the CDR3 is TGTGCTCAATTTAGGACTAGTATCTTCACAGATACGCAGTATTTT. Amino acids: CAQFRTSIFTDTQYF.

This rearrangement joins TRBV19 to TRBJ1-2; 8 positions agree with TRBD1. The J segment lost 6 bases and the V segment lost 8 bases, leaving 20 bases of the junction unmatched. There are 17 residues in the CDR3. Germline CDR1 LNHDA, CDR2 SQIVND (reference sequence). CDR3 nucleotide sequence: TGTGCCAGTCGCCGGACAGGGACAGGAGGTGATATACATGGCTACACCTTC. Protein: CASRRTGTGGDIHGYTF.

The chain is built from TRBV27 and TRBJ1-6, with a tentative D call TRBD1 (5 bases). This CDR3 contains 14 residues. The germline V gene has CDR1 MNHEY and CDR2 SMNVEV (reference sequence). The germline V and J ends were trimmed by 9 bases and 9 bases, with 18 bases remaining between them. CDR3 protein: CASRQGGIISPLHF. CDR3 in DNA: TGTGCCAGTCGCCAGGGAGGGATCATTTCACCCCTCCACTTT.

This clone was detected once. The chain uses TRBV10-3 and TRBJ2-7; 10 positions match TRBD1. In germline, CDR1 is ENHRY, CDR2 SYGVKD. The trim removed 6 bases at V and 2 bases at J, leaving 4 bases unmatched. The CDR3 contains 14 residues. The CDR3 sequence is CAIRGQGTAYEQYF. CDR3 in DNA: TGTGCCATCAGGGGACAGGGGACCGCCTACGAGCAGTACTTC.

This clone was recorded once. This sequence joins TRBV27 and TRBJ1-1; D uncertain. The V end lost 6 bases, the J end lost 0 bases, and 11 bases lay between the germline ends. The CDR3 is made up of 14 amino acids. Germline V lookup: CDR1 MNHEY, CDR2 SMNVEV (reference sequence). CDR3 nucleotides: TGTGCCAGCAGAGTAAATGGGCTGAACACTGAAGCTTTCTTT. It encodes CASRVNGLNTEAFF.

Only one count was recorded for this clone. This chain links TRBV28 with TRBJ2-3; 11 positions match TRBD2. Trimming at V came to 5 bases and at J to 8 bases, leaving 9 bases not matched to a gene. Germline V lookup: CDR1 MDHEN, CDR2 SYDVKM. The CDR3 runs 15 residues. The chain's CDR3 is CASSPLGLAVPTQYF. CDR3 DNA: TGTGCCAGCAGTCCCCTGGGACTAGCGGTACCTACGCAGTATTTT.

V is TRBV7-9 and J is TRBJ1-2; 8 nucleotides align to TRBD1. The CDR3 spans 13 residues. The germline CDR1 and CDR2 sequences are SEHNR and FQNEAQ (reference sequence). Unmatched junction bases numbered 2, after V lost 3 bases and J lost 5 bases. CDR3 DNA: TGTGCCAGCAGCTTCAGGACAGGGTATGGCTACACCTTC. Amino acid sequence: CASSFRTGYGYTF.

This clone has just a few counts. V usage is TRBV7-3 and J usage is TRBJ2-1; D possibly corresponds to TRBD2 (6 bases). The CDR3 is made up of 14 amino acids. V lost 1 base to trimming and J lost 7 bases, with 11 bases between them. Germline V gene lookup returns CDR1 SGHTA and CDR2 FQGTGA. This CDR3 is CASSLSGTTNEQFF. The DNA for the CDR3 is TGTGCCAGCAGCTTAAGCGGGACCACTAATGAGCAGTTCTTC.

The CDR3 here is CASSPLSRAQRNTIYF. CDR3 sequence (DNA): TGTGCCAGCTCACCATTATCGCGGGCGCAACGAAACACCATATATTTT. J is TRBJ1-3 and V is TRBV18; D gene uncertain. V gave up 2 bases and J gave up 5 bases, with 16 bases separating them. This CDR3 comprises 16 residues. Germline V gives CDR1 KGHSH, CDR2 LQKENI.

V is TRBV28 and J is TRBJ2-1; 8 nucleotides line up with TRBD2. This CDR3 region has 14 residues. Germline loops: CDR1 MDHEN, CDR2 SYDVKM. After removal of 6 bases from V and 3 bases from J, the junction contained 4 bases not matched to a gene. The DNA for the CDR3 is TGTGCCAGCAGCCCGGGACTAGGCTACAATGAGCAGTTCTTC. It codes for CASSPGLGYNEQFF.

This chain uses TRBV7-3 with TRBJ2-1; D is possibly TRBD1 (5 bases). The V gene's germline CDR1 is SGHTA and CDR2 FQGTGA. This CDR3 region has 15 residues. With 2 bases removed from V and 4 bases from J, the gap between germline ends came to 12 bases. CDR3 in amino acids: CASSLAGQQYNEQFF. CDR3 DNA sequence: TGTGCCAGCAGCTTAGCTGGACAACAGTACAATGAGCAGTTCTTC. Full variable domain (remainder filled in from reference TRBV7-3 and TRBJ2-1): GAGVSQTPSNKVTEKGKYVELRCDPISGHTALYWYRQSLGQGPEFLIYFQGTGAADDSGLPNDRFFAVRPEGSVSTLKIQRTERGDSAVYLCASSLAGQQYNEQFFGPGTRLTVL.

The chain employs TRBV27 and TRBJ2-7, with 13 nucleotides matching TRBD2. CDR3 length: 15 amino acids. Germline-derived CDR1 and CDR2 are MNHEY and SMNVEV (reference sequence). V gave up 5 bases and J gave up 7 bases; unmatched junction bases: 8. The CDR3 nucleotides are TGTGCCAGCAGTCCGCGGACTAGCGGGAGAGGAGAGCAGTACTTC. It codes for CASSPRTSGRGEQYF.

The rearrangement links TRBV10-3 to TRBJ2-5; 12 nucleotides line up with TRBD2. J gave up 1 base and V 10 bases, and 4 bases lay outside the gene matches. The CDR3 is 14 amino acids. The germline V gene has CDR1 ENHRY and CDR2 SYGVKD. The CDR3 DNA is TGTGCCAGCCGGACTAGCGGGGCCCAAGAGACCCAGTACTTC. Protein sequence: CASRTSGAQETQYF.

The chain has TRBV9 and TRBJ1-2, with a possible D match to TRBD1 (5 bases). The germline gives CDR1 SGDLS, CDR2 YYNGEE. V was shortened by 2 bases and J by 2 bases, with 22 bases between the two germline ends. The CDR3 sequence is 18 residues long. The CDR3 here is CASSVFPLLRTTNYGYTF. The CDR3 coding sequence is TGTGCCAGCAGCGTGTTCCCTCTTCTTCGGACAACGAACTATGGCTACACCTTC.

V usage is TRBV6-6 and J usage is TRBJ1-3; no clear D. Germline CDR1 and CDR2: MNHNY and SVGAGI (reference sequence). V shed 0 bases and J shed 0 bases, with 9 bases lying between them. The CDR3 runs to 16 residues. The CDR3 region is CASSYSPTASGNTIYF. Written as DNA, the CDR3 is TGTGCCAGCAGTTACTCTCCTACAGCCTCTGGAAACACCATATATTTT.

The table lists this clone with a few counts. This chain connects TRBV5-8 to TRBJ2-7, with 9 bases lining up with TRBD1. Germline V gives CDR1 SGHTS, CDR2 YDEGEE. This CDR3 is 14 amino acids long. V lost 3 bases to trimming and J lost 2 bases; unmatched junction nucleotides: 3. Here the CDR3 reads CASSWNRGPYEQYF. CDR3 nucleotide sequence: TGTGCCAGCAGCTGGAACAGGGGGCCCTACGAGCAGTACTTC.

The rearrangement links TRBV7-2 to TRBJ2-7; TRBD2 aligns across 8 bases. Germline trimming cut 4 bases from V and 2 bases from J; bases unmatched to any gene: 7. The CDR3 spans 15 residues. CDR1 is SGHTA, CDR2 FQGNSA, per germline. The CDR3 here is CASSSFASGPYEQYF. The CDR3 bases are TGTGCCAGCAGCTCCTTCGCTAGCGGGCCCTACGAGCAGTACTTC. The full variable domain, its missing parts supplied by reference TRBV7-2 and TRBJ2-7, is GAGVSQSPSNKVTEKGKDVELRCDPISGHTALYWYRQSLGQGLEFLIYFQGNSAPDKSGLPSDRFSAERTGGSVSTLTIQRTQQEDSAVYLCASSSFASGPYEQYFGPGTRLTVT.

The chain employs TRBV4-3 and TRBJ2-1; TRBD1 aligns across 9 bases. The CDR3 is 21 amino acids. V shed 3 bases, J shed 5 bases, and the junction held 23 bases outside the gene matches. Germline assignment: CDR1 LGHNA and CDR2 YSLEER. Here the CDR3 DNA reads TGCGCCAGCAGCCAGCTATTGCAGGGGGACAGGGCCGGCAGGTCCCACAATGAGCAGTTCTTC. It is translated as CASSQLLQGDRAGRSHNEQFF.

The chain couples TRBV28 to TRBJ2-7, with 9 positions matching TRBD2. Trimming took 8 bases from V and 6 from J; bases not matched to a gene: 2. CDR3 length: 11 amino acids. Germline assignment: CDR1 MDHEN and CDR2 SYDVKM. The DNA of the CDR3 is TGTGCCAGCGGGACTAGCAGCGAGCAGTACTTC. This codes for CASGTSSEQYF.

This chain connects TRBV7-3 to TRBJ2-1; TRBD2 matches 13 bases. The trim removed 5 bases at V and 8 bases at J, leaving 6 bases unmatched. The CDR3 has 15 amino acids. Germline loops: CDR1 SGHTA, CDR2 FQGTGA. The CDR3 spells CASSPGLAGSDEQFF. The CDR3 bases are TGTGCCAGCAGCCCGGGACTAGCGGGATCCGATGAGCAGTTCTTC.